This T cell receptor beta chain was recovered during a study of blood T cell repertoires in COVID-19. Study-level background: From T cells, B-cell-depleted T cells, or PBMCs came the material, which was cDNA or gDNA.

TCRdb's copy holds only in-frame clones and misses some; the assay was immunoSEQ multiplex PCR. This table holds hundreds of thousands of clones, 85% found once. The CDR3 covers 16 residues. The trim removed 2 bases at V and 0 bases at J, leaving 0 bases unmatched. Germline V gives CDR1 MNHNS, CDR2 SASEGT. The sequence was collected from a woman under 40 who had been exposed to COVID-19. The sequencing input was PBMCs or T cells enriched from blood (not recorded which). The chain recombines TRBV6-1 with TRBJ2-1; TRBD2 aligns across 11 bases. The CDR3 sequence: CASSETSGSSYNEQFF. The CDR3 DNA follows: TGTGCCAGCAGTGAAACTAGCGGGAGCTCCTACAATGAGCAGTTCTTC.